This T cell receptor (beta chain) is from a study of a mutant IDH1 vaccine in newly diagnosed glioma. Study-level information: Patients had eight vaccinations, in weeks 1, 3, 5, 7, 11, 15, 19 and 23.

Time point denoted: week 5, during vaccination. All doses held 300 ug of mutant IDH1 20-mer peptide, with topical imiquimod. On this clone itself: The antigen remains undetermined.

The CDR3 consists of 16 residues. Germline lookup yields CDR1 SGHRS and CDR2 YFSETQ. The J segment lost 1 base and the V segment lost 1 base, leaving 7 bases of the junction unmatched. The table came from immunoSEQ multiplex PCR; TCRdb's copy has only in-frame clones and leaves some out. This sample has tens of thousands of clones, with 70% to 85% found just once. The specimen was PBMCs, collected from a glioma patient whose treatment included an IDH1 peptide vaccine. The chain combines TRBV5-1 with TRBJ1-1; 7 bases map to TRBD1. This clonotype was sampled from a woman aged 18-29 years with glioma. Some clones in this sample may be carry-over from other donors' samples. The CDR3 protein is CASSLPRGQANTEAFF. CDR3 sequence (DNA): TGCGCCAGCAGCTTGCCCCGCGGACAGGCGAACACTGAAGCTTTCTTT.